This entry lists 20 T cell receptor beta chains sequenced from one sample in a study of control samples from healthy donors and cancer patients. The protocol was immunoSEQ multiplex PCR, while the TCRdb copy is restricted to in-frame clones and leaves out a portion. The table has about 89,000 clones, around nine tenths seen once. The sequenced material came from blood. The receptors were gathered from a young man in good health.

The CDR3 coding sequence is TGTGCCAGCAGCGCCTGGGGACAGGGGAACACTGAAGCTTTCTTT. Amino acids: CASSAWGQGNTEAFF. The V and J genes are TRBV9 and TRBJ1-1; 9 nucleotides line up with TRBD1. The CDR3 length is 15 residues. Germline-derived CDR1 and CDR2 are SGDLS and YYNGEE. J gave up 1 base and V 3 bases, and 4 bases lay outside the gene matches. Variable domain in full (rest from reference TRBV9 and TRBJ1-1): DSGVTQTPKHLITATGQRVTLRCSPRSGDLSVYWYQQSLDQGLQFLIQYYNGEERAKGNILERFSAQQFPDLHSELNLSSLELGDSALYFCASSAWGQGNTEAFFGQGTRLTVV.

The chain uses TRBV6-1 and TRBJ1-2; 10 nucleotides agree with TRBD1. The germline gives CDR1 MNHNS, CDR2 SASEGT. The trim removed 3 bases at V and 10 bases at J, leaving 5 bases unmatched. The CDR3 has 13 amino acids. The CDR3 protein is CASSDRDRGAYTF. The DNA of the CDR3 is TGTGCCAGCAGTGACCGGGACAGGGGTGCCTACACCTTC.

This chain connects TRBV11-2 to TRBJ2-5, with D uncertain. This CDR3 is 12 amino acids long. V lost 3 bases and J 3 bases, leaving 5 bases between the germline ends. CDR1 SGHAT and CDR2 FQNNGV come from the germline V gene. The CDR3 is CASSFTKETQYF. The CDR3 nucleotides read TGTGCCAGCAGCTTTACGAAAGAGACCCAGTACTTC.

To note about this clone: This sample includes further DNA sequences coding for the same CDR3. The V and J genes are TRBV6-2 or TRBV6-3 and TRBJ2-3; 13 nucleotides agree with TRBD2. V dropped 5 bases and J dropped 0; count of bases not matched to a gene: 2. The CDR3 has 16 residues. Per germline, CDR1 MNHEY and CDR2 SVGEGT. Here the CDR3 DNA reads TGTGCCAGCAGTCGACTAGCGGGGGGTAGCACAGATACGCAGTATTTT. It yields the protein CASSRLAGGSTDTQYF.

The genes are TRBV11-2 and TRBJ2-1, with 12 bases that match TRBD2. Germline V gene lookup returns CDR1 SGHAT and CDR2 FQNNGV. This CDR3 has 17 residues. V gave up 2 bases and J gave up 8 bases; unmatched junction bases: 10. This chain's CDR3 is CASSLFPSGGVLDEQFF. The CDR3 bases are TGTGCCAGCAGCTTATTCCCTAGCGGGGGGGTTCTCGATGAGCAGTTCTTC.

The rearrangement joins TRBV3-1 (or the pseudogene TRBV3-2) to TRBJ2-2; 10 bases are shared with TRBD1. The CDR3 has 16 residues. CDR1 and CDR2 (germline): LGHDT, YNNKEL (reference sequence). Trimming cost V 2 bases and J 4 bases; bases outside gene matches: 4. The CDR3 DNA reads TGTGCCAGCAGCCAACTAAGGACAGGGGGCACCGGGGAGCTGTTTTTT. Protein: CASSQLRTGGTGELFF.

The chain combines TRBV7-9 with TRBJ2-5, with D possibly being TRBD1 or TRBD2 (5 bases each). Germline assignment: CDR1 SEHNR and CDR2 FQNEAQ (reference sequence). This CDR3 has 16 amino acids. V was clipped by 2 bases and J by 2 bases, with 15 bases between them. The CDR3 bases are TGTGCCAGCAGCTTATCGGCAGGGAGAGCTCAAGAGACCCAGTACTTC. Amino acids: CASSLSAGRAQETQYF.

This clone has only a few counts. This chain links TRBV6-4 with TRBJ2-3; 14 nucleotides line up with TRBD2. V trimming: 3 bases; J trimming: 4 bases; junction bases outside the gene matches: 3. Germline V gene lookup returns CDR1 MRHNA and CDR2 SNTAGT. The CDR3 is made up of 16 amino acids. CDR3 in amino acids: CASSEGLAGGPDTQYF. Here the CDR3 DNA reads TGTGCCAGCAGTGAAGGACTAGCGGGGGGCCCAGATACGCAGTATTTT.

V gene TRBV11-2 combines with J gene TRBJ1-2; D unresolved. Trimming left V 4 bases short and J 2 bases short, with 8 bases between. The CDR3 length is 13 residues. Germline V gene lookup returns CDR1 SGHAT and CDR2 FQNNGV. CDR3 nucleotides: TGTGCCAGCAGCTCTGGCCCCAACTATGGCTACACCTTC. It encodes CASSSGPNYGYTF.

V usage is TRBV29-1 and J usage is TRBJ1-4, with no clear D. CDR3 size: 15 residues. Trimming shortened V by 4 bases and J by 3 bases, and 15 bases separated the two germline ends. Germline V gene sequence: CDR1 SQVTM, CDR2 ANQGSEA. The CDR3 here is CSVGWSGAANEKLFF. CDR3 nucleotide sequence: TGCAGCGTTGGGTGGTCTGGTGCGGCTAATGAAAAACTGTTTTTT.

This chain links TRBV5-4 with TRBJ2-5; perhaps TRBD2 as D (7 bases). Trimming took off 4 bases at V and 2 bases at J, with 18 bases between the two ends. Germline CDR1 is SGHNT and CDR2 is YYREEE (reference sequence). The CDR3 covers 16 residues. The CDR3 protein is CASSKGDGGRQETQYF. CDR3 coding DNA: TGTGCCAGCAGCAAGGGGGACGGGGGGCGGCAAGAGACCCAGTACTTC.

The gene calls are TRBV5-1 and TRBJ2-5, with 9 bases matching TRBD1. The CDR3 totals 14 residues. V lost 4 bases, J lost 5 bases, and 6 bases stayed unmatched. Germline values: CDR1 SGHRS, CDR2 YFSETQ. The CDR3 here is CASSVDRGGETQYF. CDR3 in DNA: TGCGCCAGCAGCGTGGACAGGGGCGGGGAGACCCAGTACTTC. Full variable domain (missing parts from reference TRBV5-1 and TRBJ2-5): KAGVTQTPRYLIKTRGQQVTLSCSPISGHRSVSWYQQTPGQGLQFLFEYFSETQRNKGNFPGRFSGRQFSNSRSEMNVSTLELGDSALYLCASSVDRGGETQYFGPGTRLLVL.

The CDR3 is CASGIPGQGGPYANYGYTF. CDR3 coding DNA: TGTGCCAGTGGAATACCGGGACAGGGGGGACCCTATGCTAACTATGGCTACACCTTC. V gene TRBV19 combines with J gene TRBJ1-2, with 11 bases matching TRBD1. The germline gives CDR1 LNHDA, CDR2 SQIVND (reference sequence). CDR3 length equals 19 residues. Trimming took 8 bases from V and 0 from J; bases not matched to a gene: 17.

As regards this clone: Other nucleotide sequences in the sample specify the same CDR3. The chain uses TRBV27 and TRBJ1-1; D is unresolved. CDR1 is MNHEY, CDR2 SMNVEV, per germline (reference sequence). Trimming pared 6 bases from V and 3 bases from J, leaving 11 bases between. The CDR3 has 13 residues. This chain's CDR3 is CASSLRRDTEAFF. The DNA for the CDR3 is TGTGCCAGCAGCTTACGCCGGGACACTGAAGCTTTCTTT.

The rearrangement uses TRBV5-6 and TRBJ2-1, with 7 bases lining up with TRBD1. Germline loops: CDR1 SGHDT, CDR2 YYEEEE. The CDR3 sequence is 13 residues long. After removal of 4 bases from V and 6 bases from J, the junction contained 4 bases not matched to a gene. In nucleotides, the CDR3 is TGTGCCAGCAGCCGGACAGGATTCAATGAGCAGTTCTTC. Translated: CASSRTGFNEQFF. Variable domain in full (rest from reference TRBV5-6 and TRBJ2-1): DAGVTQSPTHLIKTRGQQVTLRCSPKSGHDTVSWYQQALGQGPQFIFQYYEEEERQRGNFPDRFSGHQFPNYSSELNVNALLLGDSALYLCASSRTGFNEQFFGPGTRLTVL.

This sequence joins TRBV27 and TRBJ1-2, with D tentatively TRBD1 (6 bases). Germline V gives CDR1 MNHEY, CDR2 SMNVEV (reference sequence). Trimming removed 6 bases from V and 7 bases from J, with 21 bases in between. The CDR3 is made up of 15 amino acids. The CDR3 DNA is TGTGCCAGCAGCCGTGGACAGCGACAAGAAGGTGGCTACACCTTC. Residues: CASSRGQRQEGGYTF.

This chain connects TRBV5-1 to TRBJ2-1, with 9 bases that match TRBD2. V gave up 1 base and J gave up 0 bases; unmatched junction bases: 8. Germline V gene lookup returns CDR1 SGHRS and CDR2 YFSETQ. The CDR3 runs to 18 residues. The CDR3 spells CASSLSPSGVSSYNEQFF. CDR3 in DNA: TGCGCCAGCAGCTTGTCCCCTAGCGGGGTCAGCTCCTACAATGAGCAGTTCTTC.

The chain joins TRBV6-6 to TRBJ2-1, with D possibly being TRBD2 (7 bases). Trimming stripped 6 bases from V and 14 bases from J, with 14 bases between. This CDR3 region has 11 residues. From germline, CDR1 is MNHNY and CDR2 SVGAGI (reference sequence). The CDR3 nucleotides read TGTGCCAGCAGCCAAGGGAGGGGGGAGTTCTTC. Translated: CASSQGRGEFF.

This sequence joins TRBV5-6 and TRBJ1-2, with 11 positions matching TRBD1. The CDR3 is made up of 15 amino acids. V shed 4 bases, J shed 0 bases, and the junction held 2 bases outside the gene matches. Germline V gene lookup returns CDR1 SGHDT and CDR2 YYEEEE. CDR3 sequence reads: CASSVDRGPNYGYTF. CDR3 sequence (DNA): TGTGCCAGCAGCGTGGACAGGGGGCCTAACTATGGCTACACCTTC.

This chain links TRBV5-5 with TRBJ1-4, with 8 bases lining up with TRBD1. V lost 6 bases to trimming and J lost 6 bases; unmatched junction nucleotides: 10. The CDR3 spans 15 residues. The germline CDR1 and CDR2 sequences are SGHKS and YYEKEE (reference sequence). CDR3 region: CASTSTDRAYEKLFF. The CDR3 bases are TGTGCCAGCACCTCGACGGACAGGGCTTATGAAAAACTGTTTTTT.